This entry describes one T cell receptor beta chain. Antigen: not known. Profiled with immunoSEQ multiplex PCR; TCRdb holds only in-frame clones, not every one. The profile covers 80,000 or so clones, with over 75% appearing a single time and roughly 5% taken by the ten largest. This entry belongs to a study of T cell responses to AZD1222 COVID-19 vaccine. Findings and limits, study-wide: Donors, mostly white British, included more females; clonal diversity was possibly underestimated. Spike was spanned by vaccine-associated CD4 TCRs, which were dominant at 160-218 and 743-854.

In germline, CDR1 is MNHEY, CDR2 SMNVEV (reference sequence). Between the trimmed V and J ends, which lost 0 bases and 5 bases, there was a span of 7 bases. The CDR3 runs to 13 residues. The source of this sequence is an adult in good health. The genes are TRBV27 and TRBJ2-5; no definite D call. The sequencing here drew on peripheral blood, taken on day 0 of MenACWY control vaccination. CDR3 protein: CASSLSTSETQYF. For the CDR3, the DNA is TGTGCCAGCAGTTTATCAACTTCGGAGACCCAGTACTTC.